The T cell receptor (beta chain) described here comes from a study of cytomegalovirus exposure and HLA in healthy donors. Whole-study results and caveats: Later genetic work tied a missense DCLRE1C variant to beta-chain V and J trimming. Available immune exposure information was restricted to CMV serostatus only. Later, an analysis showed that TCR beta chains associated with HLA were more clonally expanded than others that were equally common.

Worth noting for this clone: What it binds is not known.

PCR used 60 Vbeta primers and 13 Jbeta primers. Only in-frame clones appear in the TCRdb table, and some are missing; sequencing was by immunoSEQ multiplex PCR. The table lists about 90,000 clones, around 70% of them singletons. The CDR3 is made up of 13 amino acids. The V end lost 6 bases, the J end lost 3 bases, and 11 bases lay between the germline ends. Germline loops: CDR1 MNHEY, CDR2 SVGAGI. The chain combines TRBV6-5 with TRBJ1-2, with a weak D call TRBD1 (6 bases). The sequencing sample was made of PBMCs. The TCR sequence derives from a man aged 25-45 years in good health and CMV-seropositive. CDR3 coding DNA: TGTGCCAGCAGGACGGACAGCTACTATGGCTACACCTTC. Its translation: CASRTDSYYGYTF.